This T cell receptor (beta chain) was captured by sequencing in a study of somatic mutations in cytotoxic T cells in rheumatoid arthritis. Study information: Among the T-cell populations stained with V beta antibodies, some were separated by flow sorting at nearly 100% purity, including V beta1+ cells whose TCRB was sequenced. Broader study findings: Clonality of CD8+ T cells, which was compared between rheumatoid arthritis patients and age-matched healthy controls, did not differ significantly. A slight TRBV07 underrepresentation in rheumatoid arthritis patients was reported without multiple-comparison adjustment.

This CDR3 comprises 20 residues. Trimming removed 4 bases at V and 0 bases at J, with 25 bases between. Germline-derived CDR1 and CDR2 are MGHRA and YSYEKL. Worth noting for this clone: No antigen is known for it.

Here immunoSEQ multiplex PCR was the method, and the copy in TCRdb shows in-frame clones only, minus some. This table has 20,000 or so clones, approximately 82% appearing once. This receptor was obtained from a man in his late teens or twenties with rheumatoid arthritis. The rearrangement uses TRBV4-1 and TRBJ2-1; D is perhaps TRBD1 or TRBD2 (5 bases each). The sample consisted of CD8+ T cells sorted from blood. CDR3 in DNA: TGCGCCAGCAGCCTCCCAGGGACGGAGGCCAGGGAGAGCTCCTACAATGAGCAGTTCTTC. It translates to CASSLPGTEARESSYNEQFF.